The text below deals with one T cell receptor (beta chain). Antigen specificity is unknown. The record originates from a study of T cell repertoires in cytomegalovirus infection. Study-level background: TCR beta signatures that were public indicated CMV infection and matching HLA type. Findings and caveats of the study: The study identified carriers of CMV plus the relevant HLA from cumulative public TCR beta family frequency. The response measured ex vivo was dominated by TCR beta clonotypes (HLA-C-restricted and CMV-specific).

One entry per CDR3 protein results from TCRdb running MiXCR on the reads. The data hold fewer than 550,000 distinct CDR3 sequences, with approximately 15% observed a single time. Germline V gene data show CDR1 as MGHRA and CDR2 as YSYEKL. Between the trimmed V and J ends, which lost 0 bases and 8 bases, there was a span of 11 bases. The CDR3 loop spans 14 amino acids. The TCR originated in a human donor in good health (CMV status not recorded). Some clones in this sample may be carry-over from other donors' samples. Source material: CD8+ T cells from PBMCs. The V and J genes are TRBV4-1 and TRBJ2-1; D may match TRBD1 or TRBD2 (5 bases each). CDR3: CASSQEGPRHEQFF. CDR3 nucleotide sequence: TGCGCCAGCAGCCAAGAGGGACCCAGACATGAGCAGTTCTTC.